Listed below are T cell receptor beta chains from one sample, sequenced in a study of T cells expressing NK-cell markers. TCRdb reprocessed the 5' RACE reads, with one entry per CDR3 protein and no DNA. This table holds roughly 180,000 distinct CDR3 sequences. The sequenced material came from blood T cells: a sorted CD56 or NKG2C T cell subset, CD4+ or CD8+ T cells, or bulk PBMC T cells (not recorded which). These receptors were obtained from a woman between 18 and 69 years old in good health. Both conserved end residues are part of each CDR3.

TRBJ1-2 TRBV11-2 CASSNSGVRGGYTF
TRBJ2-1 TRBV21-1 CASSKSSVAGSYNEQFF
TRBJ2-1 TRBV3-1 CASRKKLPLPGLVSYNEQFF
TRBJ2-1 TRBV20-1 CSARILAGVPYNEQFF
TRBJ2-3 TRBV18 CASSASSTDTQYF
TRBJ2-3 TRBV14 CASSQVTRHTQYF
TRBJ1-1 TRBV3-1 CASTRLTNTEAFF
TRBJ1-4 TRBV25-1 CASSGGPATNEKLFF
TRBJ1-1 TRBV12-3/TRBV12-4 CASSPGVIEAFF
TRBJ2-2 TRBV5-1 CASSFRTSGTNTGELFF
TRBJ2-1 TRBV6-4 CASSPGTSGGEQFF
TRBJ2-7 TRBV18 CASSPGMGGSSYEQYF
TRBJ2-7 TRBV28 CASIKAGVHEQYF
TRBJ1-1 TRBV6-4 CASSESHIGTEAFF
TRBJ1-4 TRBV7-9 CASSLGDSSGANEKLFF
TRBJ2-7 TRBV3-1 CASSRIQDYEQYF
TRBJ1-2 TRBV4-1 CASSRPDRGWDGYTF
TRBJ2-3 TRBV5-1 CASSLGTGYEDTQYF
TRBJ2-1 TRBV6-5 CASSYETGSWDEQFF
TRBJ2-7 TRBV5-1 CASSLVAVPVYEQYF
TRBJ1-2 TRBV12-3/TRBV12-4 CASSLVAGNYGYTF
TRBJ2-3 TRBV5-1 CASKRLAGGGGDTQYF
TRBJ2-3 TRBV20-1 CSAREKGTQYF
TRBJ2-7 TRBV20-1 CSARDPRDRASYEQYF
TRBJ2-3 TRBV3-1 CASSHRLAGPSTDTQYF
TRBJ1-1 TRBV10-3 CAISRTGANTEAFF
TRBJ2-7 TRBV20-1 CSARDPRGRGEYEQYF
TRBJ2-7 TRBV28 CASSLGAGGRGEQYF
TRBJ2-5 TRBV30 CAWSESSAETQYF
TRBJ1-5 TRBV5-1 CASSLYTGAWPQHF
TRBJ2-3 TRBV20-1 CSARDYLGGTQYF
TRBJ2-1 TRBV7-2 CASSFLAGGGNEQFF
TRBJ2-5 TRBV5-1 CASSLGQVAREETQYF
TRBJ2-5 TRBV5-1 CASSLAPRGETQYF
TRBJ2-7 TRBV7-2 CASSLGGGPYEQYF
TRBJ2-2 TRBV7-3 CASSPQAGWSAGELFF
TRBJ2-5 TRBV15 CATSRDRGGGPTIGETQYF
TRBJ1-4 TRBV20-1 CSARDIGEKLFF
TRBJ2-7 TRBV20-1 CSADNIWQTYEQYF
TRBJ1-2 TRBV12-3/TRBV12-4 CASSFGAGNYGYTF
TRBJ2-7 TRBV12-3/TRBV12-4 CASSRDITISYEQYF
TRBJ2-3 TRBV7-9 CASSIRGDPTDTQYF
TRBJ2-7 TRBV11-2 CASSPIAGGTYEQYF
TRBJ2-7 TRBV7-2 CASSLDRYSYEQYF
TRBJ2-4 TRBV11-2 CASSYTSRGGGNIQYF
TRBJ2-1 TRBV7-2 CASSSPGPYNEQFF
TRBJ2-7 TRBV29-1 CSVEGSGRPYEQYF
TRBJ2-7 TRBV7-8 CASSLGQARYEQYF
TRBJ2-7 TRBV20-1 CSAARQGAYEQYF
TRBJ2-1 TRBV6-1 CASDRYNEQFF
TRBJ2-2 TRBV5-1 CASEASGANTGELFF
TRBJ1-5 TRBV10-2 CASSDGRTGGSGNQPQHF
TRBJ2-2 TRBV7-3 CASSSRRYSGSENTGELFF
TRBJ2-3 TRBV7-2 CASSLSAQRGDTQYF